One and the same sample provided the 14 T cell receptor beta chains below, sequenced in a study of CD8 T cells in Susac syndrome. Random hexamers were used to reverse transcribe the RNA input (roughly 0.5 to 1 ug). One entry per CDR3 protein results from TCRdb running MiXCR on the immunoSEQ multiplex PCR reads. The data contain fewer than 250,000 distinct CDR3 sequences, 80% to 95% of them singletons. The specimen sequenced was CD4+ T cells from PBMCs. These receptors were collected from a human donor in good health.

The chain couples TRBV6-2 or TRBV6-3 to TRBJ1-1; D is possibly TRBD1 (6 bases). The CDR3 spans 14 residues. The V end was cut by 3 bases, the J end by 10 bases, with 18 bases between. Germline CDR1 MNHEY, CDR2 SVGEGT. CDR3 sequence (DNA): TGTGCCAGCAGTTATCGCAGGGACATGGGGGGAGCTTTCTTT. This translates into CASSYRRDMGGAFF.

The V and J genes are TRBV11-2 and TRBJ2-5, with D perhaps matching TRBD1 or TRBD2 (5 bases each). Trimming removed 0 bases from V and 5 bases from J, with 13 bases in between. This CDR3 contains 15 residues. The germline V gene encodes CDR1 SGHAT and CDR2 FQNNGV. The CDR3 spells CASSLDGGDLETQYF. CDR3 nucleotides: TGTGCCAGCAGCTTAGATGGGGGAGACTTGGAGACCCAGTACTTC. Full variable domain (outside the CDR3, taken from reference TRBV11-2 and TRBJ2-5): EAGVAQSPRYKIIEKRQSVAFWCNPISGHATLYWYQQILGQGPKLLIQFQNNGVVDDSQLPKDRFSAERLKGVDSTLKIQPAKLEDSAVYLCASSLDGGDLETQYFGPGTRLLVL.

The CDR3 protein is CASSFDQETQYF. CDR3 bases: TGCGCCAGCAGCTTTGACCAAGAGACCCAGTACTTC. V usage is TRBV5-1 and J usage is TRBJ2-5; D unclear. The CDR3 runs 12 residues. Germline CDR1 SGHRS, CDR2 YFSETQ. The germline V and J ends were trimmed by 2 bases and 0 bases, with 2 bases remaining between them. Together with reference TRBV5-1 and TRBJ2-5, the CDR3 gives the full variable domain: KAGVTQTPRYLIKTRGQQVTLSCSPISGHRSVSWYQQTPGQGLQFLFEYFSETQRNKGNFPGRFSGRQFSNSRSEMNVSTLELGDSALYLCASSFDQETQYFGPGTRLLVL.

The count of this clonotype is one. The CDR3 loop reads CASSPLGQLNTEAFF. CDR3 bases: TGTGCCAGCAGCCCTTTGGGGCAGCTGAACACTGAAGCTTTCTTT. The chain employs TRBV7-2 and TRBJ1-1; TRBD1 might be the D (5 bases). Trimming removed 5 bases from V and 0 bases from J, with 13 bases in between. Germline V CDR1 and CDR2: SGHTA, FQGNSA. The CDR3 contains 15 residues.

The chain carries TRBV6-2 or TRBV6-3 and TRBJ2-2; TRBD1 agrees at 8 bases. CDR1 and CDR2 (germline): MNHEY, SVGEGT. V lost 5 bases and J lost 5; bases outside the gene matches: 7. This CDR3 region has 15 residues. The CDR3 sequence: CASSRTGGGTGELFF. CDR3 in DNA: TGTGCCAGCAGTAGAACAGGGGGAGGAACCGGGGAGCTGTTTTTT.

V usage is TRBV11-2 and J usage is TRBJ1-1; perhaps TRBD1 as D (6 bases). Germline CDR1 reads SGHAT; CDR2 reads FQNNGV. CDR3 length: 15 amino acids. With 2 bases removed from V and 0 bases from J, the gap between germline ends came to 10 bases. The CDR3 is CASSLLDRMNTEAFF. CDR3 sequence (DNA): TGTGCCAGCAGCTTACTGGACAGAATGAACACTGAAGCTTTCTTT.

This sequence joins TRBV7-2 and TRBJ2-3; D might be TRBD2 (5 bases). V was cut by 1 base and J by 2 bases, with 7 bases left in between. CDR1 is SGHTA and CDR2 is FQGNSA in the germline V gene. The CDR3 sequence is 14 residues long. The CDR3 protein is CASSLGGFTDTQYF. The DNA for the CDR3 is TGTGCCAGCAGCTTAGGAGGGTTCACAGATACGCAGTATTTT.

The rearrangement links TRBV7-9 to TRBJ2-3; TRBD2 is a possible D gene (6 bases). V lost 10 bases and J lost 4, with 12 bases in between. The CDR3 is 12 amino acids. From germline, CDR1 is SEHNR and CDR2 FQNEAQ (reference sequence). CDR3 sequence reads: CATGLRADTQYF. The CDR3 nucleotides are TGTGCCACCGGACTAAGGGCAGATACGCAGTATTTT.

The rearrangement uses TRBV5-6 and TRBJ1-5, with TRBD1 matching over 8 bases. Germline lookup yields CDR1 SGHDT and CDR2 YYEEEE. J gave up 3 bases and V 4 bases, and 3 bases lay outside the gene matches. The CDR3 is 14 residues long. The CDR3 DNA follows: TGTGCCAGCAGCCGGACAGGGCACAATCAGCCCCAGCATTTT. Encoded protein: CASSRTGHNQPQHF. The variable domain in full, completed from reference TRBV5-6 and TRBJ1-5, reads DAGVTQSPTHLIKTRGQQVTLRCSPKSGHDTVSWYQQALGQGPQFIFQYYEEEERQRGNFPDRFSGHQFPNYSSELNVNALLLGDSALYLCASSRTGHNQPQHFGDGTRLSIL.

The chain links TRBV6-1 to TRBJ1-5; 9 bases map to TRBD1. The germline V gene encodes CDR1 MNHNS and CDR2 SASEGT. CDR3 length: 19 amino acids. The ends lost 4 bases at V and 2 bases at J; junction bases unmatched: 15. In nucleotides, the CDR3 is TGTGCCAGCAGTGGGGGGACAGGGCTGGGCGCATCGGGCAATCAGCCCCAGCATTTT. Amino acid sequence: CASSGGTGLGASGNQPQHF.

J is TRBJ2-3 and V is TRBV6-1; either TRBD1 or TRBD2 may supply D (5 bases each). The CDR3 is 16 residues long. V was pared by 5 bases and J by 5 bases, with 20 bases between. Per germline, CDR1 MNHNS and CDR2 SASEGT. CDR3 coding DNA: TGTGCCAGCAGTAAAGTCCGGGACCGCAGCTTAGATACGCAGTATTTT. This gives the protein CASSKVRDRSLDTQYF.

The genes are TRBV4-1 and TRBJ2-7; 10 bases align to TRBD2. The ends lost 0 bases at V and 3 bases at J; junction bases unmatched: 5. CDR1 and CDR2 from the germline V gene are MGHRA and YSYEKL. The CDR3 runs 16 residues. The CDR3 nucleotides read TGCGCCAGCAGCCAAGAATCGGGACTAGCGAGCTACGAGCAGTACTTC. It translates to CASSQESGLASYEQYF.

This chain links TRBV19 with TRBJ1-1; the match to TRBD1 covers 7 bases. V shed 5 bases, J shed 0 bases, and the junction held 6 bases outside the gene matches. The CDR3 has 15 amino acids. From germline, CDR1 is LNHDA and CDR2 SQIVND (reference sequence). The CDR3: CASSPTGLMNTEAFF. For the CDR3, the DNA is TGTGCCAGTAGTCCGACAGGGCTAATGAACACTGAAGCTTTCTTT.

The chain has TRBV7-2 and TRBJ1-1, with 8 bases that match TRBD1. Germline CDR1 SGHTA, CDR2 FQGNSA. The CDR3 has 15 residues. J lost 0 bases, V lost 5 bases, and 5 bases had no gene match. The CDR3 reads CASSEWTGLNTEAFF. In DNA form, the CDR3 reads TGTGCCAGCAGCGAGTGGACAGGGTTGAACACTGAAGCTTTCTTT.